This is a list of T cell receptor beta chains from one sample in a study of T cell changes during pregnancy in multiple sclerosis. Clones were read by immunoSEQ multiplex PCR, and TCRdb kept only the in-frame ones, dropping some. The sample records 85,000 to 110,000 clones, around 94% being singletons. The material sequenced was peripheral blood, taken after pregnancy. These receptor sequences come from a female donor with multiple sclerosis, enrolled in a pregnancy study. CDR3s include the opening cysteine and the closing phenylalanine or tryptophan. D genes are given only for firm matches. Clone size, where shown, is once, few, many, or a class for clones that have expanded.

clone_size	j_call	v_call	cdr3_length	d_call	cdr3_nt	cdr3_aa
.	TRBJ2-3	TRBV10-3	15	TRBD1	TGTGCCATCAAGGGACAGGGGGCCAGCACAGATACGCAGTATTTT	CAIKGQGASTDTQYF
.	TRBJ2-6	TRBV28	14	.	TGTGCCAGCAGGTCTCCCCCTGGGGCCAACGTCCTGACTTTC	CASRSPPGANVLTF
once	TRBJ2-7	TRBV6-1	14	TRBD1	TGTGCCAGCAGTTGGGGGGACAGGGACTACGAGCAGTACTTC	CASSWGDRDYEQYF
.	TRBJ2-7	TRBV2	15	TRBD1	TGTGCCAGCAGTGAATTTCAGGGGGAATCCTACGAGCAGTACTTC	CASSEFQGESYEQYF
once	TRBJ2-7	TRBV30	13	TRBD1	TGTGCCTGGAGATTTGACAGGGGGAACGAGCAGTACTTC	CAWRFDRGNEQYF
.	TRBJ2-1	TRBV19	16	.	TGTGCCAGTAGTATAACGCACACTAGCTCCTACAATGAGCAGTTCTTC	CASSITHTSSYNEQFF
.	TRBJ1-1	TRBV30	14	.	TGTGCCTGGAAACCTAACGGGATGAACACTGAAGCTTTCTTT	CAWKPNGMNTEAFF
.	TRBJ1-5	TRBV30	13	TRBD1	TGTGCCTGGACTGACAGGGGAGGTCAGCCCCAGCATTTT	CAWTDRGGQPQHF
.	TRBJ2-5	TRBV4-3	16	TRBD2	TGCGCCAGCAGCCAAGTGACTAGCGGGGGGGAAGAGACCCAGTACTTC	CASSQVTSGGEETQYF
.	TRBJ1-2	TRBV28	16	.	TGTGCCAGCAGCTTATCCCCCGGGGATTCTAGCTATGGCTACACCTTC	CASSLSPGDSSYGYTF
.	TRBJ1-6	TRBV15	18	.	TGTGCCACCAGCTCGAAACGGGGGGTGTCCGCCTATAATTCACCCCTCCACTTT	CATSSKRGVSAYNSPLHF
.	TRBJ2-5	TRBV15	15	.	TGTGCCACCAGCAGGGTGTTGGGGGCACAAGAGACCCAGTACTTC	CATSRVLGAQETQYF
.	TRBJ1-5	TRBV4-2	18	.	TGTGCCAGCAGCCAAGATCCCGGATTTTCAGGGGGCAATCAGCCCCAGCATTTT	CASSQDPGFSGGNQPQHF
once	TRBJ1-5	TRBV6-5	14	TRBD1	TGTGCCAGCAGCAGGACAGGGGCGTATCAGCCCCAGCATTTT	CASSRTGAYQPQHF
once	TRBJ1-2	TRBV9	14	.	TGTGCCAGCAGCCCCACGGGGATTGACTATGGCTACACCTTC	CASSPTGIDYGYTF
few	TRBJ1-4	TRBV11-3	16	.	TGTGCCAGCAGCTTGAAAAGGACAGCGGTTAATGAAAAACTGTTTTTT	CASSLKRTAVNEKLFF
.	TRBJ2-7	TRBV25-1	14	TRBD2	TGTGCCAGCAGTGAATGGGAGGGTAGATACGAGCAGTACTTC	CASSEWEGRYEQYF
.	TRBJ2-1	TRBV29-1	13	TRBD1	TGCAGCGGGGGACAGGGGTTTCGCGATGAGCAGTTCTTC	CSGGQGFRDEQFF
.	TRBJ1-2	TRBV25-1	16	TRBD1	TGTGCCAGCAGTGAGTTAACAGGGGGCATGGCCTATGGCTACACCTTC	CASSELTGGMAYGYTF
.	TRBJ2-1	TRBV9	18	TRBD2	TGTGCCAGCAGCGTAGCAATTTTGGGCGGGAGCTCCTACAATGAGCAGTTCTTC	CASSVAILGGSSYNEQFF
.	TRBJ1-5	TRBV13	16	.	TGTGCCAGCAGCTTAGGCGGGGCAGGCGGGGATCAGCCCCAGCATTTT	CASSLGGAGGDQPQHF
.	TRBJ1-5	TRBV5-8	14	TRBD1	TGTGCCAGCAGCTTGGGACAGGGATTCCAGCCCCAGCATTTT	CASSLGQGFQPQHF
.	TRBJ2-3	TRBV4-2	15	TRBD2	TGTGCCAGCAGCCAAGTAGCGGGGAGCACAGATACGCAGTATTTT	CASSQVAGSTDTQYF
.	TRBJ2-1	TRBV11-3	12	.	TGTGCCAGCAGCTCCACTATCAATGAGCAGTTCTTC	CASSSTINEQFF